The 22 T cell receptor beta chains given below trace back to one sample, sequenced in a study of blood T cell repertoires in COVID-19. TCRdb's copy holds only in-frame clones and misses some; the assay was immunoSEQ multiplex PCR. The sample lists 250,000 to 350,000 clones; approximately 90% were seen once. The material sequenced was peripheral blood. The receptors shown here come from a woman aged 45-65 years with COVID-19, enrolled during active disease.

V usage is TRBV19 and J usage is TRBJ2-1; 8 bases fit TRBD1. Germline assignment: CDR1 LNHDA and CDR2 SQIVND (reference sequence). The junction had 6 bases not matched to a gene; V was cut back by 4 bases and J by 1 base. This CDR3 has 16 residues. The CDR3 bases are TGTGCCAGTAGTAGGTCCGGGACAGGTTCCTACAATGAGCAGTTCTTC. Its translation: CASSRSGTGSYNEQFF.

CDR3 in amino acids: CASSSRTSGGIAGELFF. CDR3 bases: TGTGCCAGCAGCTCTCGGACTAGCGGGGGGATAGCCGGGGAGCTGTTTTTT. The chain couples TRBV7-9 to TRBJ2-2; 14 bases agree with TRBD2. The germline V gene encodes CDR1 SEHNR and CDR2 FQNEAQ (reference sequence). V was pared by 4 bases and J by 6 bases, with 7 bases of the junction left unmatched. The CDR3 is made up of 17 amino acids.

This chain connects TRBV19 to TRBJ2-7, with 8 positions matching TRBD2. Looked up from germline, CDR1 is LNHDA and CDR2 is SQIVND (reference sequence). The CDR3 is made up of 15 amino acids. J gave up 2 bases and V 1 base, and 4 bases lay outside the gene matches. The CDR3 bases are TGTGCCAGTAGTATAGCACTAGCGGTTACCTACGAGCAGTACTTC. Translated: CASSIALAVTYEQYF.

The V call is TRBV2, the J call TRBJ2-1, with 12 bases that match TRBD2. CDR3 length equals 15 residues. The V segment lost 6 bases and the J segment 8 bases; nucleotides outside the gene matches: 8. CDR1 and CDR2 (germline): SNHLY, FYNNEI. CDR3 coding DNA: TGTGCCAGCAGGCGACTAGCGGGAGCAGATGATGAGCAGTTCTTC. Protein sequence: CASRRLAGADDEQFF.

This sequence joins TRBV6-2 or TRBV6-3 and TRBJ2-7; tentatively, D is TRBD1 (5 bases). Trimming removed 5 bases at V and 3 bases at J, with 11 bases between. Germline CDR1 is MNHEY and CDR2 is SVGEGT. CDR3 length: 13 amino acids. The CDR3 DNA reads as TGTGCCAGCAGTGACGGACATCTCTACGAGCAGTACTTC. The encoded protein is CASSDGHLYEQYF.

The rearrangement joins TRBV11-3 to TRBJ2-2, with D perhaps matching TRBD2 (6 bases). Between the trimmed V and J ends, which lost 1 base and 2 bases, there was a span of 11 bases. The germline V gene has CDR1 SGHNT and CDR2 YENEEA. The CDR3 is made up of 16 amino acids. This chain's CDR3 is CASSLGGTFNTGELFF. For the CDR3, the DNA is TGTGCCAGCAGCTTAGGAGGGACTTTTAACACCGGGGAGCTGTTTTTT. Based on the CDR3 plus reference TRBV11-3 and TRBJ2-2, the full variable domain is EAGVVQSPRYKIIEKKQPVAFWCNPISGHNTLYWYLQNLGQGPELLIRYENEEAVDDSQLPKDRFSAERLKGVDSTLKIQPAELGDSAVYLCASSLGGTFNTGELFFGEGSRLTVL.

V usage is TRBV30 and J usage is TRBJ1-2, with no clear D. The germline V gene has CDR1 GTSNPN and CDR2 SVGIG (reference sequence). This CDR3 spans 13 amino acids. V dropped 4 bases and J dropped 6 bases, with 15 bases sitting between them. CDR3 region: CAWIAGLGDGYTF. The DNA of the CDR3 is TGTGCCTGGATCGCAGGACTGGGAGATGGCTACACCTTC.

The chain recombines TRBV10-3 with TRBJ1-1, with 12 bases lining up with TRBD1. Germline loops: CDR1 ENHRY, CDR2 SYGVKD. V lost 5 bases and J lost 5; bases outside the gene matches: 6. The CDR3 has 15 amino acids. CDR3: CAISLGQGASTEAFF. The CDR3 DNA is TGTGCCATCAGTTTGGGACAGGGGGCTTCGACTGAAGCTTTCTTT.

This chain uses TRBV11-3 with TRBJ2-5; a weak D match, TRBD2 (5 bases). The CDR3 loop spans 11 amino acids. Germline V gene sequence: CDR1 SGHNT, CDR2 YENEEA. Between the trimmed V and J ends, which lost 6 bases and 3 bases, there was a span of 5 bases. The CDR3 nucleotides are TGTGCCAGCAGAGCGGAAGAGACCCAGTACTTC. Amino acid sequence: CASRAEETQYF.

The chain links TRBV5-5 to TRBJ1-1; D not certain. Trimming cost V 0 bases and J 1 base, with 10 bases left between them. The V gene's germline CDR1 is SGHKS and CDR2 YYEKEE (reference sequence). This CDR3 region has 15 residues. Here the CDR3 reads CASSLEAGKNTEAFF. The CDR3 DNA is TGTGCCAGCAGCTTGGAGGCCGGGAAGAACACTGAAGCTTTCTTT.

The chain recombines TRBV10-2 with TRBJ2-7, with 8 bases aligning to TRBD2. Per the germline V gene, CDR1 is WSHSY and CDR2 is SAAADI. The CDR3 is 13 amino acids. J lost 2 bases, V lost 5 bases, and 2 bases had no gene match. CDR3 in DNA: TGCGCCAGCAGTAACGGGAGGGCCTACGAGCAGTACTTC. It codes for CASSNGRAYEQYF.

CDR3 protein: CASSLGRNSPLHF. The CDR3 DNA reads as TGTGCCAGCAGTTTGGGCAGGAATTCACCCCTCCACTTT. The chain links TRBV12-3 or TRBV12-4 to TRBJ1-6; D is unclear. Deletions cut 3 bases from V and 7 bases from J, with 7 bases between. This CDR3 region has 13 residues.

The chain couples TRBV27 to TRBJ2-1; D gene uncertain. This CDR3 region has 13 residues. The V gene lost 6 bases and the J gene lost 9 bases, with 15 bases spanning the gap. The germline V gene has CDR1 MNHEY and CDR2 SMNVEV (reference sequence). CDR3 region: CASSLRVHGEQFF. The DNA for the CDR3 is TGTGCCAGCAGCCTCCGGGTCCATGGTGAGCAGTTCTTC.

The rearrangement links TRBV7-9 to TRBJ1-5; 8 nucleotides line up with TRBD1. CDR1 SEHNR and CDR2 FQNEAQ come from the germline V gene (reference sequence). The CDR3 loop spans 14 amino acids. V was pared by 4 bases and J by 4 bases, with 3 bases of the junction left unmatched. CDR3 residues: CASSSDRANQPQHF. The CDR3 DNA reads TGTGCCAGCAGCTCGGACAGGGCGAATCAGCCCCAGCATTTT.

This clone was seen a single time. The chain has TRBV6-5 and TRBJ2-1, with D possibly matching TRBD1 (6 bases). Trimming removed 7 bases at V and 6 bases at J, with 16 bases between. Germline V gives CDR1 MNHEY, CDR2 SVGAGI. This CDR3 region has 14 residues. CDR3 in DNA: TGTGCCAGCATCGGACAGAAGGGCCTCAATGAGCAGTTCTTC. Residues: CASIGQKGLNEQFF.

This rearrangement joins TRBV9 to TRBJ2-7; weak D call: TRBD2 (5 bases). V gave up 3 bases and J gave up 0 bases, with 13 bases separating them. Germline lookup yields CDR1 SGDLS and CDR2 YYNGEE. The CDR3 loop spans 15 amino acids. This CDR3 is CASSEASTNSYEQYF. The CDR3 region has the DNA TGTGCCAGCAGCGAGGCTAGCACCAACTCCTACGAGCAGTACTTC.

Only one count was recorded for this clone. The rearrangement uses TRBV6-6 and TRBJ1-4, with TRBD1 identical over 7 bases. CDR1 is MNHNY, CDR2 SVGAGI, per germline (reference sequence). V dropped 6 bases and J dropped 5; count of bases not matched to a gene: 9. The CDR3 covers 15 residues. Written as DNA, the CDR3 is TGTGCCAGCAGGGATTCAGGGGGAGGAAATGAAAAACTGTTTTTT. Encoded protein: CASRDSGGGNEKLFF.

The rearrangement uses TRBV5-1 and TRBJ2-7; a weak D match, TRBD2 (5 bases). V shed 0 bases and J shed 0 bases, with 10 bases lying between them. The CDR3 loop spans 15 amino acids. Germline V CDR1 and CDR2: SGHRS, YFSETQ. CDR3 sequence (DNA): TGCGCCAGCAGCTTGGCCGGGATTGACTCCTACGAGCAGTACTTC. This sequence encodes CASSLAGIDSYEQYF.

This chain uses TRBV19 with TRBJ1-6; 8 positions match TRBD1. Per the germline V gene, CDR1 is LNHDA and CDR2 is SQIVND (reference sequence). V lost 5 bases and J lost 7; bases outside the gene matches: 7. The CDR3 has 15 amino acids. This CDR3 is CASSALTGGNSPLHF. The CDR3 DNA is TGTGCCAGTAGTGCCCTAACAGGGGGAAATTCACCCCTCCACTTT.

The chain joins TRBV4-3 to TRBJ1-5, with a possible D match to TRBD1 (5 bases). Germline V gives CDR1 LGHNA, CDR2 YSLEER. The germline V and J ends were trimmed by 0 bases and 7 bases, with 13 bases remaining between them. The CDR3 runs to 15 residues. CDR3 loop: CASSQDSGPRQPQHF. Here the CDR3 DNA reads TGCGCCAGCAGCCAAGATTCAGGGCCCCGGCAGCCCCAGCATTTT.

The chain carries TRBV27 and TRBJ2-7; TRBD1 matches at 7 bases. From germline, CDR1 is MNHEY and CDR2 SMNVEV (reference sequence). CDR3 length: 16 residues. V lost 4 bases to trimming and J lost 2 bases; unmatched junction nucleotides: 11. The CDR3 coding sequence is TGTGCCAGCAGTTCCTGGGACAGTGCACCCCCCTACGAGCAGTACTTC. Protein product: CASSSWDSAPPYEQYF.

A remark on this clone: The same CDR3 also results from other DNA sequences found in this sample. The chain recombines TRBV11-3 with TRBJ1-1; 7 bases map to TRBD1. Germline V gene sequence: CDR1 SGHNT, CDR2 YENEEA. V gave up 2 bases and J gave up 1 base; unmatched junction bases: 1. CDR3 length: 14 residues. For the CDR3, the DNA is TGTGCCAGCAGCTTAACAGGGGCGAACACTGAAGCTTTCTTT. It specifies CASSLTGANTEAFF.